This T cell receptor beta chain is drawn from a study of early T cells in non-severe SARS-CoV-2 infection. One entry per CDR3 protein, called by TCRdb with MiXCR from the 5' RACE reads. The sample includes 70,000 to 95,000 distinct CDR3 sequences, 8.5% to 10% seen only once; the top ten take nearly 5%. Germline V gene data show CDR1 as SGHAT and CDR2 as FQDESV (reference sequence). J lost 5 bases, V lost 5 bases, and 3 bases had no gene match. The CDR3 contains 14 residues. This clonotype was counted ten times or more. The chain has TRBV11-1 and TRBJ1-6; 7 bases line up with TRBD1. This TCR derives from an adult who was a healthcare worker with PCR-confirmed SARS-CoV-2 infection or an uninfected control (not recorded which). Input material: whole blood. In nucleotides, the CDR3 is TGTGCCAGCAGCCGGACAGGAAATAATTCACCCCTCCACTTT. It translates to CASSRTGNNSPLHF.